This T cell receptor (beta chain) was observed in a study of blood T cell repertoires in COVID-19. Across the whole study: Acute and convalescent COVID-19 samples came from the United States, Italy and Spain. In each case, the material was cDNA or gDNA derived from T cells, B-cell-depleted T cells, or PBMCs.

CDR3 length equals 15 residues. Trimming stripped 1 base from V and 0 bases from J, with 9 bases between. Germline CDR1 and CDR2: SGHTA and FQGNSA. In the original analysis: Estimates of nucleated cell counts were drawn from the amplification of reference gene primers. Sequencing used immunoSEQ multiplex PCR; TCRdb keeps in-frame clones, though not all of them. V, J and clone size are taken as reported in that table, and D and trimming were inferred from the DNA itself. Of around 160,000 clones listed, approximately 85% were seen once; the top ten hold approximately 8%. While infection was still active, Seattle patients were enrolled and then followed longitudinally.

This rearrangement joins TRBV7-2 to TRBJ1-2, with D perhaps TRBD1 (6 bases). This TCR derives from a woman aged 55 to 70 with COVID-19, enrolled during active disease. What was sequenced was peripheral blood. CDR3 region: CASSLEDSPNYGYTF. In nucleotides, the CDR3 is TGTGCCAGCAGCTTAGAGGACAGTCCTAACTATGGCTACACCTTC.